This TCR beta chain is from a study of cytomegalovirus exposure and HLA in healthy donors. Study-wide background: Findings of an earlier analysis included some 120 million unique TCR beta sequences from 190 million or so T cells. Broader study findings: A later analysis found TCR association rates differed by HLA locus, highest for DRB1 and lowest for HLA-C. Later analysis associated a missense DCLRE1C variant with TCR beta V- and J-gene trimming.

Researchers ran the PCR with 60 Vbeta and 13 Jbeta primers. Some clones are missing from TCRdb's copy, which holds only in-frame ones; the method was immunoSEQ multiplex PCR. In the table there are 150,000 to 200,000 clones, approximately 81% of which are singletons. Note on this clone: The antigen is unknown.

The germline gives CDR1 GTSNPN, CDR2 SVGIG (reference sequence). CDR3 length: 18 residues. V lost 1 base to trimming and J lost 2 bases, with 20 bases between them. The source is a man aged 45 to 65 in good health and CMV-seropositive. Sequences were obtained from PBMCs. This chain connects TRBV30 to TRBJ1-4, with D tentatively TRBD1 (5 bases). The CDR3: CAWSAVGGARWTNEKLFF. In DNA, the CDR3 is TGTGCCTGGAGTGCGGTGGGAGGGGCCCGGTGGACTAATGAAAAACTGTTTTTT. Full variable domain (remainder filled in from reference TRBV30 and TRBJ1-4): SQTIHQWPATLVQPVGSPLSLECTVEGTSNPNLYWYRQAAGRGLQLLFYSVGIGQISSEVPQNLSASRPQDRQFILSSKKLLLSDSGFYLCAWSAVGGARWTNEKLFFGSGTQLSVL.